The T cell receptor beta chain described here comes from a study of beta chain features in type 1 diabetes (dated by TCRdb to the late 2010s). About the full investigation: Patients and healthy donors did not differ in mean age, gender distribution, total cell number or subset yield. Regulatory and stem cell-like memory subsets were obtained from only 8 patients and about 8 healthy donors, while naive and central memory subsets were obtained from all 30 or so donors. The study compared the TCRB repertoires of sorted circulating CD4+ T cell subsets in recently diagnosed type 1 diabetes patients with those in matched healthy donors. A total of approximately 100,000,000 sorted cells were examined across all samples, and the number of cells per subset was strongly correlated with RNA yield. What the research found in general, with its limitations: A moderate but significant shortening of TCRB CDR3 length was observed in type 1 diabetes patients in all four CD4+ subsets. Fewer insertions and more nucleotide deletions at VDJ recombination sites were observed in patients with type 1 diabetes, implying thymic rearrangement abnormalities. Only small numbers of individuals were included in the HLA sub-analyses, which left unresolved whether HLA type had any influence on TCRB rearrangement. Sequencing cDNA rather than genomic DNA could over-represent highly expressing activated cells, although activation and CD3 levels did not differ between groups. Shorter templates might be favored by PCR, yet because patient and control samples were amplified and corrected together, any such skew would affect both groups equally. The naive, central memory and regulatory TCRB repertoires appeared to resemble one another more closely among patients than among healthy donors.

Regarding this clone: Its antigen is currently not known. No per-base quality is available; no much larger clone lies one base away.

V gives up 6 bases and J gives up 4 bases, and the segment between their germline ends measures 13 bases. Looking up the germline V gene yields CDR1 MDHEN and CDR2 SYDVKM. Its CDR3 holds 14 amino acids, cysteine through phenylalanine. Only CDR3 DNA is held: 42 bases, read in frame from base 1. From each donor, a single peripheral blood sample of around 120 mL on average was drawn into heparinised tubes. A BD FACSAria II and a panel including CD45RO, CCR7, CD25, CD127, CD95 and CD27 were used to sort naive, central memory, regulatory and stem cell-like memory CD4+ T cells. Purity was above 95% for every sorted population. PBMCs were isolated right away by Lymphoprep density gradient centrifugation and were stained directly, without culture. So that batch effects would be minimized, each experiment stained and sorted samples in pairs, pairing one healthy donor with one patient. The entire isolated RNA was reverse transcribed using the High Capacity cDNA Reverse Transcription Kit, and thus expressed TCRB transcripts were sequenced. Naive, central memory and regulatory T cell samples underwent deep immunoSEQ sequencing, averaging about 3.57 million total reads per sample. After sorted cells were lysed in RLT buffer, RNA was extracted with DNase-treated RNeasy Micro or Mini kits, with the choice depending on cell number. Each cell subset was processed separately to prevent cross-contamination, with patient and healthy donor samples processed together. The immunoSEQ multiplex PCR was used to amplify TCRB sequences from cDNA, yielding 87-bp fragments that span the CDR3 region. Amplicons were sequenced on the Illumina HiSeq platform. The source study handled its data this way. PCR bias was corrected computationally using synthetic template baselines, and reads within Hamming distance 2 were collapsed, with unmergeable singletons discarded. Reads were aligned against IMGT so that V, D and J genes, CDR3 length and insertions or deletions at six rearrangement sites could be assigned. Clonotype counts were normalized to sorted cell number within each subset before computing true diversity and Gini coefficients with the tcR R package. The overlap coefficient, calculated on TCRB nucleotide sequences, was used to measure repertoire sharing. Out-of-frame TCRB sequences from naive cells were analyzed as a proxy for the pre-selection repertoire. Held by TCRdb, this immuneACCESS table contains in-frame sequences only and omits some clones. Under half of the omission traces to an unresolved V gene where checked; the cause of the rest is unknown. The V and J calls and the clone size are those of that table, but D and trimming were determined from the DNA. Across this sample there are 300,000 to 400,000 clones, with around 10% seen only once. About 0.015% of the sample rests with the top ten.

The receptor chain draws on TRBV28 and TRBJ1-5; a tentative D call is TRBD1 (5 bases match). Sequences were obtained from naive CD4+ T cells from blood. Reading the label with the study, this specimen's cell subset or site is: true naive CD4+ T cells. This TCR was sampled from a woman aged 25 to 39 in good health. The CDR3 in this case is CASSRGQSNQPQHF. The sequenced DNA: TGTGCCAGCAGCCGCGGACAAAGTAATCAGCCCCAGCATTTT.